Listed below are T cell receptor beta chains from one sample, sequenced in a study of blood T cell repertoires in COVID-19. Sequenced by immunoSEQ multiplex PCR; TCRdb stores in-frame clones only, minus some. In the table there are about 130,000 clones, approximately 81% of which are singletons. Sequencing was performed on peripheral blood. The source of these receptors is a woman aged 55-69 years with active or convalescent COVID-19. Both conserved end residues are part of each CDR3. The order of the fields is clone size, D gene, J gene, V gene, CDR3 DNA, CDR3 protein. The D gene is left open where the match is weak. The size entry is marked missing in some rows and otherwise reads once, few, many or a size class.

>.|.|TRBJ2-7|TRBV4-2
TGTGCCAGCAGCCAAGCGAGGACACCGATCTACGAGCAGTACTTC
CASSQARTPIYEQYF
>.|.|TRBJ2-3|TRBV29-1
TGCAGCGTTGAGAATTTTAGGCAGGGAACAGATACGCAGTATTTT
CSVENFRQGTDTQYF
>.|.|TRBJ1-3|TRBV19
TGTGCCAGTATGAATGTTTGGCATTCAGGGGCCGCCGAGAGCTCTGGAAACACCATATATTTT
CASMNVWHSGAAESSGNTIYF
>.|TRBD1|TRBJ2-1|TRBV25-1
TGTGCCAGCAGTGAATATGACAGGGTGGGTGAGCAGTTCTTC
CASSEYDRVGEQFF
>.|.|TRBJ2-7|TRBV7-2
TGTGCCAGCAGCTTAGTGGGGGGATCCTACGAGCAGTACTTC
CASSLVGGSYEQYF
>.|.|TRBJ2-3|TRBV11-2
TGTGCCAGCAGCTTAGATCACGAGGCAGATACGCAGTATTTT
CASSLDHEADTQYF
>.|.|TRBJ2-2|TRBV18
TGTGCCAGCTCACCATCCCTCTCGAACACCGGGGAGCTGTTTTTT
CASSPSLSNTGELFF
>few|TRBD1|TRBJ1-2|TRBV7-2
TGTGCCAGCAGCTTAGTTCACAGGGGGAGTGGCTACACCTTC
CASSLVHRGSGYTF
>.|.|TRBJ2-7|TRBV6-5
TGTGCCAGCAGTTTAGAATCTCCCCCCTTACGGGAGCAGTACTTC
CASSLESPPLREQYF
>.|.|TRBJ2-3|TRBV11-1
TGTGCCAGCAGCCCCGGGACTGCCTATAGCACAGATACGCAGTATTTT
CASSPGTAYSTDTQYF
>once|TRBD1|TRBJ1-5|TRBV19
TGTGCCAGTATACCGACAGGGGCGTCGTATCAGCCCCAGCATTTT
CASIPTGASYQPQHF
>.|TRBD1|TRBJ1-1|TRBV4-3
TGCGCCAGCAGCGACGGACAGGGGAACACTGAAGCTTTCTTT
CASSDGQGNTEAFF
>.|.|TRBJ2-3|TRBV9
TGTGCCAGCAGCGTAAGTCTGAGATTTGGCACAGATACGCAGTATTTT
CASSVSLRFGTDTQYF
>.|TRBD2|TRBJ2-1|TRBV5-1
TGCGCCAGCAGCCGGGGCGGGGGCTACAATGAGCAGTTCTTC
CASSRGGGYNEQFF
>.|TRBD1|TRBJ1-2|TRBV30
TGTGCCCCCTCGAACGGGACAGACTATGGCTACACCTTC
CAPSNGTDYGYTF
>.|.|TRBJ2-2|TRBV5-5
TGTGCCAGCAGCTTCTGGGACTCGAACACCGGGGAGCTGTTTTTT
CASSFWDSNTGELFF
>.|TRBD1|TRBJ1-2|TRBV6-1
TGTGCCAGCAGTGAAATACGACAGGGGAGCTATGGCTACACCTTC
CASSEIRQGSYGYTF
>.|.|TRBJ1-1|TRBV29-1
TGCAGCGTTGCCAGGCCAGGGGCGGCCACTGAAGCTTTCTTT
CSVARPGAATEAFF
>once|TRBD1|TRBJ1-3|TRBV6-5
TGTGCCAGCAGGGGGACAGGCGACTCTGGAAACACCATATATTTT
CASRGTGDSGNTIYF
>.|.|TRBJ2-5|TRBV10-2
TGCGCCAGCAGTGAGGACAGGCGACAAGAGACCCAGTACTTC
CASSEDRRQETQYF
>.|TRBD2|TRBJ2-1|TRBV24-1
TGTGCCACCAGTGTTCCTAGCGGGGGGGCCGGGGAGCAGTTCTTC
CATSVPSGGAGEQFF
>.|TRBD2|TRBJ2-3|TRBV5-4
TGTGCCAGCAGCCACGGGGGGGCCGGCACAGATACGCAGTATTTT
CASSHGGAGTDTQYF
>.|.|TRBJ2-6|TRBV7-9
TGTGCCAGCAGCCCTACGAGCAACGTCCTGACTTTC
CASSPTSNVLTF
>.|TRBD1|TRBJ2-7|TRBV5-6
TGTGCCAGCAGCTTGGGGACAGGGTCCCACGAGCAGTACTTC
CASSLGTGSHEQYF
>.|.|TRBJ1-3|TRBV5-6
TGTGCCAGCAGCTTGTGGGGGGCTGGAAACACCATATATTTT
CASSLWGAGNTIYF
>.|.|TRBJ1-1|TRBV5-4
TGTGCCAGCAGCTCCGAGGGAGGTGGGGACACTGAAGCTTTCTTT
CASSSEGGGDTEAFF
>.|.|TRBJ1-1|TRBV7-2
TGTGCCAGCAGCCTTAATCCAGGGAACACTGAAGCTTTCTTT
CASSLNPGNTEAFF
>.|.|TRBJ1-4|TRBV19
TGTGCCAGTAGTATAGTGGCAGGAAATGAAAAACTGTTTTTT
CASSIVAGNEKLFF
>few|.|TRBJ2-1|TRBV7-8
TGTGCCAGCAGCTCACAGGGTCTATACAATGAGCAGTTCTTC
CASSSQGLYNEQFF
>.|.|TRBJ2-3|TRBV11-1
TGTGCCAGCAGCCCCCGCGGGGTCACGCAGTATTTT
CASSPRGVTQYF
>.|TRBD2|TRBJ2-3|TRBV24-1
TGTGCCACCAGTGACTCGGAAGGACTAGACGGCACAGATACGCAGTATTTT
CATSDSEGLDGTDTQYF
>.|TRBD1|TRBJ2-1|TRBV11-3
TGTGCCAGCAGACAACAGGGGGATGAGCAGTTCTTC
CASRQQGDEQFF
>few|TRBD1|TRBJ1-4|TRBV28
TGTGCCAGCAGCCTAGACAGGGGAACGAATGAAAAACTGTTTTTT
CASSLDRGTNEKLFF
>.|.|TRBJ2-3|TRBV24-1
TGTGCCACCAGTGACATGTTAGCCACGCAGTATTTT
CATSDMLATQYF
>.|TRBD1|TRBJ1-4|TRBV29-1
TGCAGCGTGGACAGGGGGGGAAAACTGTTTTTT
CSVDRGGKLFF
>.|.|TRBJ2-3|TRBV3-1/TRBV3-2
TGTGCCAGCAGGTATTGGGAGGAAGATACGCAGTATTTT
CASRYWEEDTQYF
>.|TRBD2|TRBJ2-3|TRBV24-1
TGTGCCACCAGTGATTTGAGCGCACTAGCGGGAGGAAGTGCAGATACGCAGTATTTT
CATSDLSALAGGSADTQYF
>.|.|TRBJ2-1|TRBV19
TGTGCCAGTAGTATTGGGGGGATTGAGCAGTTCTTC
CASSIGGIEQFF
>.|TRBD1|TRBJ2-1|TRBV11-2
TGTGCCAGCAGTCAGGGGGACCTTTACAATGAGCAGTTCTTC
CASSQGDLYNEQFF
>.|.|TRBJ2-5|TRBV5-1
TGCGCCAGCAGCCCGGGACTGACGCAAGAGACCCAGTACTTC
CASSPGLTQETQYF
>.|TRBD2|TRBJ2-7|TRBV7-2
TGTGCCAGCAGCTTACGGGCGGGAGCCTACGAGCAGTACTTC
CASSLRAGAYEQYF
>.|TRBD1|TRBJ2-1|TRBV24-1
TGTGCCACCCGCCGGGACAGGGGCCGAAATAAGCAGTTCTTC
CATRRDRGRNKQFF
>.|.|TRBJ2-1|TRBV10-3
TGTGCCATCAGTGAGACGGGGGAGTCATACAATGAGCAGTTCTTC
CAISETGESYNEQFF
>few|TRBD2|TRBJ2-1|TRBV7-6
TGTGCCAGCACCATTGGGGCGGGAGGGCCGGGGAATGAGCAGTTCTTC
CASTIGAGGPGNEQFF